The 17 T cell receptor beta chains presented below share a single source sample, sequenced in a study of Tregs in tolerant kidney transplant recipients. TCRdb keeps only in-frame clones here, not all; method: immunoSEQ multiplex PCR. Here the sample spans 60,000 or so clones, approximately 83% being singletons. The specimen was Tregs from blood, collected before the transplant. All receptors come from a human donor who received a combined kidney and bone marrow transplant.

The chain has TRBV6-5 and TRBJ1-5, with TRBD1 as a possible D gene (6 bases). This CDR3 is built from 14 residues. Germline V gene data show CDR1 as MNHEY and CDR2 as SVGAGI. Deletions cut 5 bases from V and 4 bases from J, with 12 bases between. The CDR3 loop reads CASSNAQGNQPQHF. The CDR3 nucleotides read TGTGCCAGCAGTAACGCCCAGGGGAATCAGCCCCAGCATTTT.

V and J are TRBV11-2 and TRBJ2-7; possible D gene TRBD2, 5 bases. The CDR3 runs to 16 residues. The V gene lost 5 bases and the J gene lost 3 bases, with 20 bases spanning the gap. Germline V gene data show CDR1 as SGHAT and CDR2 as FQNNGV. The CDR3 protein is CASSPPRRNTYYEQYF. As DNA, the CDR3 is TGTGCCAGCAGCCCCCCCAGGAGGAATACCTACTACGAGCAGTACTTC.

V is TRBV11-2 and J is TRBJ2-3; D is unclear. V was cut by 5 bases and J by 4 bases, with 16 bases left in between. This CDR3 spans 15 amino acids. In germline, CDR1 is SGHAT, CDR2 FQNNGV. Written as DNA, the CDR3 is TGTGCCAGCAGCCCCCGGCGGAGATACGCAGATACGCAGTATTTT. It yields the protein CASSPRRRYADTQYF. The variable domain in full, completed from reference TRBV11-2 and TRBJ2-3, reads EAGVAQSPRYKIIEKRQSVAFWCNPISGHATLYWYQQILGQGPKLLIQFQNNGVVDDSQLPKDRFSAERLKGVDSTLKIQPAKLEDSAVYLCASSPRRRYADTQYFGPGTRLTVL.

V is TRBV28 and J is TRBJ1-1; 7 positions agree with TRBD1. This CDR3 is 12 amino acids long. CDR1 and CDR2 (germline): MDHEN, SYDVKM. V lost 3 bases to trimming and J lost 11 bases; unmatched junction nucleotides: 6. CDR3 loop: CASSFPGGWAFF. The CDR3 nucleotides are TGTGCCAGCAGTTTCCCAGGGGGTTGGGCTTTCTTT.

The chain uses TRBV10-1 and TRBJ2-1; a possible D gene is TRBD2 (5 bases). Germline lookup yields CDR1 WNHNN and CDR2 SYGVQD (reference sequence). There are 13 residues in the CDR3. With 3 bases removed from V and 6 bases from J, the gap between germline ends came to 9 bases. CDR3 sequence: CASSESGINEQFF. The CDR3 DNA follows: TGCGCCAGCAGTGAATCCGGGATCAATGAGCAGTTCTTC.

This chain uses TRBV11-2 with TRBJ1-1; tentatively, D is TRBD1 (6 bases). The CDR3 has 15 amino acids. Between the trimmed V and J ends, which lost 4 bases and 0 bases, there was a span of 12 bases. CDR1 SGHAT and CDR2 FQNNGV come from the germline V gene. CDR3 in amino acids: CASSSMTGMNTEAFF. CDR3 coding DNA: TGTGCCAGCAGCTCCATGACAGGCATGAACACTGAAGCTTTCTTT. The whole variable domain, remainder taken from reference TRBV11-2 and TRBJ1-1, is EAGVAQSPRYKIIEKRQSVAFWCNPISGHATLYWYQQILGQGPKLLIQFQNNGVVDDSQLPKDRFSAERLKGVDSTLKIQPAKLEDSAVYLCASSSMTGMNTEAFFGQGTRLTVV.

The chain has TRBV11-2 and TRBJ2-6; no clear D gene. The ends were cut back, 3 bases at V and 0 bases at J, with 15 bases in the middle. CDR1 is SGHAT and CDR2 is FQNNGV in the germline V gene. The CDR3 loop spans 18 amino acids. CDR3 loop: CASSFRASLSSGANVLTF. The DNA of the CDR3 is TGTGCCAGCAGCTTCCGAGCCAGTCTTAGCTCTGGGGCCAACGTCCTGACTTTC.

The V call is TRBV28, the J call TRBJ2-7; D assignment may be TRBD1 or TRBD2 (5 bases each). The CDR3 is 15 amino acids. Germline lookup yields CDR1 MDHEN and CDR2 SYDVKM. V lost 4 bases, J lost 0 bases, and 13 bases lay in between. For the CDR3, the DNA is TGTGCCAGCAGTTCCGAAGGGACGACCTCCTACGAGCAGTACTTC. This codes for CASSSEGTTSYEQYF.

The chain has TRBV28 and TRBJ1-5; D remains unclear. The DNA end is more similar to TRBJ2-3, so the J call may be wrong. The CDR3 spans 13 residues. The germline CDR1 and CDR2 sequences are MDHEN and SYDVKM. The CDR3, as DNA: TGTGCCGTGGGAACGGCCAGCAATCAGCCCCAGTATTTT. Its protein product is CAVGTASNQPQYF.

This chain connects TRBV5-1 to TRBJ2-1; tentatively, D is TRBD2 (5 bases). Trimming cost V 0 bases and J 6 bases, with 16 bases left between them. This CDR3 is 16 amino acids long. Germline-derived CDR1 and CDR2 are SGHRS and YFSETQ. CDR3 nucleotide sequence: TGCGCCAGCAGCTTGGGAGTCTCCCTAGCCTCCAATGAGCAGTTCTTC. It codes for CASSLGVSLASNEQFF.

This chain links TRBV6-5 with TRBJ1-1; D perhaps matches TRBD1 (6 bases). Trimming pared 8 bases from V and 1 base from J, leaving 17 bases between. There are 15 residues in the CDR3. Germline V gene sequence: CDR1 MNHEY, CDR2 SVGAGI. CDR3 region: CASGSKGGTNTEAFF. The CDR3, as DNA: TGTGCCAGCGGTTCGAAGGGGGGCACGAACACTGAAGCTTTCTTT.

The chain employs TRBV29-1 and TRBJ2-7, with TRBD1 identical over 10 bases. The CDR3 has 16 residues. CDR1 SQVTM and CDR2 ANQGSEA come from the germline V gene. The V and J ends lost 6 bases and 2 bases, in that order; junction bases with no gene match: 13. The CDR3 DNA follows: TGCAGCGTGTGGGAGGGACAGGGGCTATCCACCTACGAGCAGTACTTC. Protein sequence: CSVWEGQGLSTYEQYF.

The chain couples TRBV4-2 to TRBJ1-5, with 11 bases fitting TRBD1. CDR1 is LGHNA and CDR2 is YNFKEQ in the germline V gene. The CDR3 has 15 residues. With V trimmed by 4 bases and J by 8 bases, 7 bases remained unmatched. The DNA of the CDR3 is TGTGCCAGCAGCCCCCGGACAGGGGGCGAGGAGCCCCAGCATTTT. Translating it yields CASSPRTGGEEPQHF.

The chain links TRBV28 to TRBJ1-6, with a tentative D call TRBD1 (5 bases). Trimming stripped 4 bases from V and 5 bases from J, with 9 bases between. The germline CDR1 and CDR2 sequences are MDHEN and SYDVKM. This CDR3 has 14 residues. The CDR3 loop is CASSSGTHNSPLHF. The CDR3 bases are TGTGCCAGCAGTTCTGGGACCCATAATTCACCCCTCCACTTT.

V gene TRBV18 combines with J gene TRBJ2-5, with 8 bases identical to TRBD1. CDR3 length equals 14 residues. J lost 2 bases, V lost 3 bases, and 2 bases had no gene match. Germline assignment: CDR1 KGHSH and CDR2 LQKENI. CDR3 residues: CASSPGQGQETQYF. The CDR3 DNA follows: TGTGCCAGCTCACCTGGACAGGGACAAGAGACCCAGTACTTC.

This chain uses TRBV11-2 with TRBJ2-7; D perhaps matches TRBD2 (6 bases). The CDR3 length is 15 residues. Germline values: CDR1 SGHAT, CDR2 FQNNGV. V gave up 5 bases and J gave up 7 bases, with 21 bases separating them. The CDR3 sequence: CASSQRRDSPREQYF. The CDR3 DNA is TGTGCCAGCAGCCAGAGGAGGGACTCTCCCAGGGAGCAGTACTTC.

The V call is TRBV7-2, the J call TRBJ2-3; no reliable D call. V was shortened by 5 bases and J by 2 bases, with 17 bases between the two germline ends. Per germline, CDR1 SGHTA and CDR2 FQGNSA. The CDR3 length is 16 residues. This CDR3 is CASSLLSSALTDTQYF. For the CDR3, the DNA is TGTGCCAGCAGCCTACTTTCTTCCGCTCTCACAGATACGCAGTATTTT.